This TCR beta chain derives from a study of OX40 agonist ivuxolimab in advanced cancers. V was pared by 7 bases and J by 5 bases, with 14 bases of the junction left unmatched. Looked up from germline, CDR1 is MDHEN and CDR2 is SYDVKM. This CDR3 region has 15 residues. Sequencing was performed with immunoSEQ multiplex PCR; in TCRdb, only in-frame clones are kept and a portion is missing. The data show about 60,000 clones, 85% to 90% seen once. The material was CD4+ or CD8+ T cells sorted from blood, obtained in a trial of the OX40 agonist ivuxolimab. The clonotype was recovered from an adult with an advanced solid tumor such as melanoma, head and neck, liver or kidney cancer. V usage is TRBV28 and J usage is TRBJ2-7; TRBD2 aligns across 7 bases. The CDR3 protein is CASMGAGEQFNEQYF. CDR3 nucleotides: TGTGCCAGCATGGGCGCGGGGGAGCAGTTTAACGAGCAGTACTTC.